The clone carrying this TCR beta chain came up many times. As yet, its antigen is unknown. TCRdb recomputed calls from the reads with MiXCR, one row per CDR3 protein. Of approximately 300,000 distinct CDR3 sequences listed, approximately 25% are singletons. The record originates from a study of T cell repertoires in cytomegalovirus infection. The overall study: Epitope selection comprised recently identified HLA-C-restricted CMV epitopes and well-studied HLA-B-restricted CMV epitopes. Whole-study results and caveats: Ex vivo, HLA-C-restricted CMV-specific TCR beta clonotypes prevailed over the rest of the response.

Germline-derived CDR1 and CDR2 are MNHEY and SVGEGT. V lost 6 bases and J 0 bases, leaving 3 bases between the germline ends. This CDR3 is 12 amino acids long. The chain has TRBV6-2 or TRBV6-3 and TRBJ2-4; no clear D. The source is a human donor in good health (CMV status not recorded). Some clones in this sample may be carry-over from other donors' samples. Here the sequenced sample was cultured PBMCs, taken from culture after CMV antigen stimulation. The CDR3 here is CASREAKNIQYF. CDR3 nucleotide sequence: TGTGCCAGCAGGGAAGCCAAAAACATTCAGTACTTC.